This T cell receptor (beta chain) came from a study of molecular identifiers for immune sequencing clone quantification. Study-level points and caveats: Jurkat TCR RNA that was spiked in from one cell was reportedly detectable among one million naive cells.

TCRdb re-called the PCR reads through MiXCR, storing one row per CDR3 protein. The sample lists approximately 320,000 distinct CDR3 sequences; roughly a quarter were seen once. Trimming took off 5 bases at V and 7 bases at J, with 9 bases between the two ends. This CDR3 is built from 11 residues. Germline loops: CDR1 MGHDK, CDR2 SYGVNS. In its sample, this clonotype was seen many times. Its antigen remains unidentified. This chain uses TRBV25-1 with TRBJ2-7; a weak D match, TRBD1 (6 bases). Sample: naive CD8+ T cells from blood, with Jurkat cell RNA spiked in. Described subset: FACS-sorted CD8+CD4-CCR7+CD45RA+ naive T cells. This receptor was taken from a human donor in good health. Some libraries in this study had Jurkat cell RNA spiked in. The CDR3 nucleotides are TGTGCCAGCAGTTTTGGACAGGAGCAGTACTTC. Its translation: CASSFGQEQYF.